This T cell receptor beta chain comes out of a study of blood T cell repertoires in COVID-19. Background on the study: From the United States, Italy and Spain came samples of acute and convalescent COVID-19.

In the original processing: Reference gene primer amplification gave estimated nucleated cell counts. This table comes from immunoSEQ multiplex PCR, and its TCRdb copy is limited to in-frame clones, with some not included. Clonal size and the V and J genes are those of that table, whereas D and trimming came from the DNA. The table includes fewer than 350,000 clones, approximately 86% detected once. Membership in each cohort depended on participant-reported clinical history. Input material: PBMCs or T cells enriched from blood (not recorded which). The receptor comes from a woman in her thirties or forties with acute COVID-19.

The CDR3 region has the DNA TGTGCCAGCAGCCGGACGGACTTGTACGAGCAGTACTTC. Its protein product is CASSRTDLYEQYF. The chain employs TRBV9 and TRBJ2-7, with a tentative D call TRBD2 (5 bases). V was cut by 4 bases and J by 4 bases, with 12 bases left in between. This CDR3 contains 13 residues. Germline assignment: CDR1 SGDLS and CDR2 YYNGEE.